This passage covers 14 T cell receptor beta chains from one sample sequenced in a study of CD8 T cells in Susac syndrome. RNA in amounts of roughly 0.5 to 1 ug was reverse transcribed with random hexamers. TCRdb reprocessed the immunoSEQ multiplex PCR reads via MiXCR and lists one record per CDR3 protein. The table shows about 210,000 distinct CDR3 sequences, with 95% occurring only once. The specimen was CD4+ T cells from PBMCs. The receptors derive from a human donor with multiple sclerosis.

The chain couples TRBV27 to TRBJ1-1; 7 nucleotides line up with TRBD1. This CDR3 comprises 14 residues. The germline V gene has CDR1 MNHEY and CDR2 SMNVEV (reference sequence). V was clipped by 4 bases and J by 3 bases; unmatched bases: 5. The CDR3 reads CASSSGQYDTEAFF. The CDR3 nucleotides are TGTGCCAGCAGTTCGGGACAGTACGACACTGAAGCTTTCTTT.

This chain joins TRBV14 and TRBJ1-2; no definite D call. CDR3 length equals 11 residues. V lost 4 bases, J lost 8 bases, and 8 bases lay in between. Per the germline V gene, CDR1 is SGHDN and CDR2 is FVKESK. The CDR3 sequence is CASSPGRGYTF. The CDR3 region has the DNA TGTGCCAGCAGCCCCGGACGAGGCTACACCTTC.

The genes are TRBV28 and TRBJ2-7; possibly TRBD1 or TRBD2 for D (5 bases each). Germline V gene data show CDR1 as MDHEN and CDR2 as SYDVKM. This CDR3 comprises 14 residues. The V and J ends lost 8 bases and 3 bases respectively, with 17 bases between them. The CDR3 bases are TGTGCCAGCGCAAGGCCTGGGGGAGTCTACGAGCAGTACTTC. Its translation is CASARPGGVYEQYF.

The chain uses TRBV7-3 and TRBJ1-1; a weak D match, TRBD1 (5 bases). The CDR3 has 17 amino acids. Germline V gene sequence: CDR1 SGHTA, CDR2 FQGTGA. Between the trimmed V and J ends, which lost 2 bases and 1 base, there was a span of 17 bases. This CDR3 is CASSLGGWRGPNTEAFF. CDR3 nucleotides: TGTGCCAGCAGCTTAGGAGGCTGGAGGGGCCCGAACACTGAAGCTTTCTTT.

This clonotype was counted between two and nine times. One end of the junction varies from germline; a read error may be responsible. The gene calls are TRBV7-2 and TRBJ1-1, with unresolved D. Germline CDR1 is SGHTA and CDR2 is FQGNSA. The CDR3 spans 14 residues. The CDR3 nucleotides read TGTGCCAGCAGTTTAGGGCGGATGAACACTGAAGCTTTCTTT. Amino acids: CASSLGRMNTEAFF.

The rearrangement links TRBV30 to TRBJ2-4; D unresolved. The CDR3 runs to 11 residues. Trimming took off 1 base at V and 6 bases at J, with 4 bases between the two ends. Germline V CDR1 and CDR2: GTSNPN, SVGIG (reference sequence). Written as DNA, the CDR3 is TGTGCCTGGAGTGGAGGAAACATTCAGTACTTC. Protein: CAWSGGNIQYF.

This clonotype was counted a single time. The chain recombines TRBV14 with TRBJ2-2, with D uncertain. This CDR3 is 14 amino acids long. Trimming stripped 7 bases from V and 1 base from J, with 10 bases between. Looked up from germline, CDR1 is SGHDN and CDR2 is FVKESK. This chain's CDR3 is CASMGQVNTGELFF. CDR3 DNA sequence: TGTGCCAGCATGGGCCAGGTGAACACCGGGGAGCTGTTTTTT.

The sample holds one count of this clonotype. The gene calls are TRBV14 and TRBJ2-5; 9 bases line up with TRBD2. The V gene's germline CDR1 is SGHDN and CDR2 FVKESK. The trim removed 4 bases at V and 2 bases at J, leaving 5 bases unmatched. The CDR3 totals 15 residues. CDR3 sequence (DNA): TGTGCCAGCAGCCGCGGAGCGGGAGGTCAAGAGACCCAGTACTTC. Encoded protein: CASSRGAGGQETQYF. Full variable domain (remainder filled in from reference TRBV14 and TRBJ2-5): EAGVTQFPSHSVIEKGQTVTLRCDPISGHDNLYWYRRVMGKEIKFLLHFVKESKQDESGMPNNRFLAERTGGTYSTLKVQPAELEDSGVYFCASSRGAGGQETQYFGPGTRLLVL.

The chain has TRBV12-3 or TRBV12-4 and TRBJ2-2; D gene ambiguous. Trimming removed 5 bases at V and 0 bases at J, with 13 bases between. There are 16 residues in the CDR3. CDR3 sequence: CASSRTHTTNTGELFF. The CDR3, as DNA: TGTGCCAGCAGTAGGACCCACACCACGAACACCGGGGAGCTGTTTTTT.

The CDR3 loop is CSARETLRLGQGTYEQYF. The CDR3 bases are TGCAGTGCTAGAGAGACCCTGAGACTGGGACAGGGGACCTACGAGCAGTACTTC. The rearrangement uses TRBV20-1 and TRBJ2-7; TRBD1 aligns across 10 bases. Germline V gives CDR1 DFQATT, CDR2 SNEGSKA (reference sequence). J was trimmed by 2 bases and V by 0 bases; bases with no gene match: 13. CDR3 size: 18 residues.

The chain employs TRBV29-1 and TRBJ1-4; TRBD1 matches 9 bases. Germline CDR1 reads SQVTM; CDR2 reads ANQGSEA. V lost 6 bases, J lost 8 bases, and 7 bases stayed unmatched. This CDR3 comprises 13 residues. This CDR3 is CSVTDRGVEKLFF. The CDR3, as DNA: TGCAGCGTCACGGACAGGGGAGTGGAAAAACTGTTTTTT.

The gene calls are TRBV30 and TRBJ1-1; tentative D call: TRBD1 (6 bases). Trimming shortened V by 1 base and J by 5 bases, and 14 bases separated the two germline ends. The CDR3 covers 14 residues. Germline V gene data show CDR1 as GTSNPN and CDR2 as SVGIG (reference sequence). Here the CDR3 DNA reads TGTGCCTGGAGTGGTGTGGGGGCCTGGACTGAAGCTTTCTTT. Protein product: CAWSGVGAWTEAFF. Together with reference TRBV30 and TRBJ1-1, the CDR3 gives the full variable domain: SQTIHQWPATLVQPVGSPLSLECTVEGTSNPNLYWYRQAAGRGLQLLFYSVGIGQISSEVPQNLSASRPQDRQFILSSKKLLLSDSGFYLCAWSGVGAWTEAFFGQGTRLTVV.

This rearrangement joins TRBV7-9 to TRBJ2-1; 9 bases line up with TRBD1. The CDR3 consists of 15 residues. V lost 5 bases to trimming and J lost 4 bases; unmatched junction nucleotides: 6. CDR1 and CDR2 from the germline V gene are SEHNR and FQNEAQ (reference sequence). The CDR3: CASSPRDRAYNEQFF. The DNA of the CDR3 is TGTGCCAGCAGCCCCCGGGACAGGGCGTACAATGAGCAGTTCTTC. Drawing the rest from reference TRBV7-9 and TRBJ2-1, the complete variable domain is DTGVSQNPRHKITKRGQNVTFRCDPISEHNRLYWYRQTLGQGPEFLTYFQNEAQLEKSRLLSDRFSAERPKGSFSTLEIQRTEQGDSAMYLCASSPRDRAYNEQFFGPGTRLTVL.

J is TRBJ1-2 and V is TRBV3-1; TRBD1 is a possible D gene (6 bases). The CDR3 extends over 13 amino acids. Germline CDR1 is LGHDT and CDR2 is YNNKEL (reference sequence). With 5 bases removed from V and 5 bases from J, the gap between germline ends came to 12 bases. The CDR3 spells CASSRKDSYGYTF. The DNA of the CDR3 is TGTGCCAGCAGCAGAAAGGACAGTTATGGCTACACCTTC.